The 22 T cell receptor beta chains presented below share a single source sample, sequenced in a study of cytotoxic CD8 clonotypes in ibrutinib-treated CLL. The repertoire was sequenced with immunoSEQ multiplex PCR; TCRdb's copy has only in-frame clones and lacks some. The table includes fewer than 400,000 clones, about 61% detected once. The sequencing here drew on PBMCs, taken after 36 months of ibrutinib treatment. The source of these receptors is a human donor with chronic lymphocytic leukemia.

The chain employs TRBV28 and TRBJ2-7; D call uncertain. The CDR3 has 15 amino acids. Trimming took off 2 bases at V and 2 bases at J, with 13 bases between the two ends. Germline CDR1 is MDHEN and CDR2 is SYDVKM. As DNA, the CDR3 is TGTGCCAGCAGTTTAAACATACTGATCCCCTACGAGCAGTACTTC. Protein: CASSLNILIPYEQYF.

In this sample, this clone turned up once. As DNA, the CDR3 is TGTGCCAGCAGCTTAATGGGCCCGAGCACAGATACGCAGTATTTT. It is translated as CASSLMGPSTDTQYF. This rearrangement joins TRBV7-2 to TRBJ2-3; no definite D call. CDR3 size: 15 residues. The V and J ends lost 2 bases and 0 bases respectively, with 9 bases between them. Germline CDR1 is SGHTA and CDR2 is FQGNSA.

V gene TRBV18 combines with J gene TRBJ1-3; 8 bases map to TRBD1. The CDR3 consists of 15 residues. The V and J ends lost 3 bases and 3 bases, in that order; junction bases with no gene match: 4. Germline CDR1 is KGHSH and CDR2 is LQKENI. Here the CDR3 DNA reads TGTGCCAGCTCACCGCTGACAGGGGTTGGAAACACCATATATTTT. This gives the protein CASSPLTGVGNTIYF.

The V and J genes are TRBV7-9 and TRBJ2-7; D possibly corresponds to TRBD1 (6 bases). The germline CDR1 and CDR2 sequences are SEHNR and FQNEAQ (reference sequence). V lost 5 bases to trimming and J lost 2 bases, with 13 bases between them. CDR3 length equals 14 residues. CDR3 in DNA: TGTGCCAGCAGCACCCCGGGACACCCCTACGAGCAGTACTTC. Residues: CASSTPGHPYEQYF.

The chain links TRBV10-3 to TRBJ1-1; a possible D gene is TRBD1 (5 bases). V was clipped by 0 bases and J by 1 base, with 15 bases between them. The CDR3 covers 17 residues. Looked up from germline, CDR1 is ENHRY and CDR2 is SYGVKD. The CDR3 reads CAISESAGLYPNTEAFF. CDR3 coding DNA: TGTGCCATCAGTGAGTCGGCAGGGCTCTATCCGAACACTGAAGCTTTCTTT.

The chain recombines TRBV14 with TRBJ2-1; D remains unclear. Germline lookup yields CDR1 SGHDN and CDR2 FVKESK. The CDR3 runs 16 residues. V dropped 0 bases and J dropped 0 bases, with 9 bases sitting between them. CDR3 DNA sequence: TGTGCCAGCAGCCAAGATTGGCCCCTCTCCTACAATGAGCAGTTCTTC. Translated: CASSQDWPLSYNEQFF.

The chain carries TRBV7-6 and TRBJ2-7, with TRBD1 as a possible D gene (5 bases). The V end was cut by 4 bases, the J end by 3 bases, with 19 bases between. The CDR3 loop spans 16 amino acids. CDR1 and CDR2 (germline): SGHVS, FNYEAQ. CDR3 in amino acids: CASSSRFLGQDYEQYF. The CDR3 region has the DNA TGTGCCAGCAGCTCTCGCTTCCTCGGACAAGACTACGAGCAGTACTTC.

This rearrangement joins TRBV19 to TRBJ2-3, with no clear D. Germline CDR1 LNHDA, CDR2 SQIVND (reference sequence). Trimming took off 5 bases at V and 3 bases at J, with 6 bases between the two ends. The CDR3 has 12 amino acids. This CDR3 is CASSLSTDTQYF. The CDR3 coding sequence is TGTGCCAGTAGTTTATCAACAGATACGCAGTATTTT.

This chain links TRBV18 with TRBJ2-1; no clear D. Between the trimmed V and J ends, which lost 2 bases and 4 bases, there was a span of 6 bases. Germline V lookup: CDR1 KGHSH, CDR2 LQKENI. The CDR3 sequence is 13 residues long. CDR3 region: CASSPGRYNEQFF. The CDR3 DNA follows: TGTGCCAGCTCACCAGGCCGGTACAATGAGCAGTTCTTC. The entire variable domain, with the rest obtained from reference TRBV18 and TRBJ2-1, is as follows: NAGVMQNPRHLVRRRGQEARLRCSPMKGHSHVYWYRQLPEEGLKFMVYLQKENIIDESGMPKERFSAEFPKEGPSILRIQQVVRGDSAAYFCASSPGRYNEQFFGPGTRLTVL.

This chain links TRBV7-9 with TRBJ1-2; D ambiguous. The CDR3 contains 11 residues. Trimming stripped 5 bases from V and 8 bases from J, with 9 bases between. The germline V gene has CDR1 SEHNR and CDR2 FQNEAQ (reference sequence). The CDR3 reads CASSAVEGYTF. The CDR3 coding sequence is TGTGCCAGCAGCGCAGTAGAAGGCTACACCTTC.

The rearrangement links TRBV4-1 to TRBJ2-3; 8 bases line up with TRBD2. Germline lookup yields CDR1 MGHRA and CDR2 YSYEKL. The CDR3 is made up of 18 amino acids. The J segment lost 4 bases and the V segment lost 0 bases, leaving 12 bases of the junction unmatched. The CDR3 here is CASSQDLLGLALPDTQYF. CDR3 in DNA: TGCGCCAGCAGCCAAGATCTATTAGGACTAGCCTTACCAGATACGCAGTATTTT.

The gene calls are TRBV7-2 and TRBJ2-3; no reliable D call. This CDR3 contains 12 residues. The V gene's germline CDR1 is SGHTA and CDR2 FQGNSA. Trimming shortened V by 5 bases and J by 4 bases, and 7 bases separated the two germline ends. CDR3 in DNA: TGTGCCAGCAGCCTCTCAGCAGATACGCAGTATTTT. Its translation: CASSLSADTQYF.

This clone was detected only once. V usage is TRBV5-1 and J usage is TRBJ1-1; the D is unclear. The CDR3 spans 12 residues. Trimming stripped 1 base from V and 6 bases from J, with 7 bases between. CDR1 and CDR2 (germline): SGHRS, YFSETQ. The CDR3 loop is CASSLFGSEAFF. DNA for the CDR3: TGCGCCAGCAGCTTGTTCGGTTCTGAAGCTTTCTTT.

The rearrangement uses TRBV10-2 and TRBJ1-6, with TRBD1 as a possible D gene (6 bases). The V gene lost 2 bases and the J gene lost 8 bases, with 7 bases spanning the gap. This CDR3 region has 13 residues. Per germline, CDR1 WSHSY and CDR2 SAAADI. The CDR3 here is CASSEAGDSPLHF. CDR3 sequence (DNA): TGCGCCAGCAGTGAGGCAGGGGATTCACCCCTCCACTTT.

V usage is TRBV5-3 and J usage is TRBJ1-5, with a tentative D call TRBD1 (6 bases). TRBV5-3 is noted as an ORF with a role that remains uncertain. Trimming removed 1 base at V and 4 bases at J, with 21 bases between. The CDR3 contains 18 residues. CDR3 DNA sequence: TGTGCCAGAAGCTTGAGGTGGGGTCCCGGGACACCTAATCAGCCCCAGCATTTT. Translation: CARSLRWGPGTPNQPQHF.

CDR3 in amino acids: CASGLVRKGSATNEKLFF. CDR3 coding DNA: TGTGCTAGTGGTTTGGTACGGAAGGGCAGCGCAACTAATGAAAAACTGTTTTTT. The gene calls are TRBV12-5 and TRBJ1-4; D gene uncertain. CDR1 and CDR2 from the germline V gene are LGHNT and FRNRAP. Trimming cost V 0 bases and J 0 bases, with 14 bases left between them. The CDR3 spans 18 residues.

This clone was found a few times. V and J are TRBV18 and TRBJ1-4, with no clear D. V lost 2 bases to trimming and J lost 4 bases, with 8 bases between them. This CDR3 region has 14 residues. CDR1 KGHSH and CDR2 LQKENI come from the germline V gene. The CDR3 bases are TGTGCCAGCTCACCATATGGGAATAATGAAAAACTGTTTTTT. It codes for CASSPYGNNEKLFF.

This sequence joins TRBV2 and TRBJ2-3; tentatively, D is TRBD2 (5 bases). V lost 7 bases, J lost 3 bases, and 17 bases lay in between. Germline V gives CDR1 SNHLY, CDR2 FYNNEI. This CDR3 contains 15 residues. As DNA, the CDR3 is TGTGCCAGCAAGAGGGAAGGGTCTCGGACAGATACGCAGTATTTT. It is translated as CASKREGSRTDTQYF.

As to this clone: Other DNA sequences in this sample translate to the same CDR3. The V call is TRBV5-1, the J call TRBJ2-7; D is possibly TRBD1 or TRBD2 (5 bases each). Germline CDR1 is SGHRS and CDR2 is YFSETQ. Between the trimmed V and J ends, which lost 1 base and 2 bases, there was a span of 10 bases. The CDR3 has 14 residues. CDR3 sequence reads: CASSLQRGPYEQYF. The CDR3 DNA follows: TGCGCCAGCAGCTTGCAACGGGGACCCTACGAGCAGTACTTC.

The chain uses TRBV2 and TRBJ2-1; no firm D call. This CDR3 comprises 16 residues. V dropped 8 bases and J dropped 2 bases, with 19 bases sitting between them. Germline-derived CDR1 and CDR2 are SNHLY and FYNNEI. CDR3 sequence: CASLLRAGFAYNEQFF. The CDR3 DNA reads TGTGCCAGCCTCCTTCGGGCTGGTTTTGCCTACAATGAGCAGTTCTTC.

The gene calls are TRBV29-1 and TRBJ2-3, with unresolved D. Germline CDR1 SQVTM, CDR2 ANQGSEA. The CDR3 totals 14 residues. V was clipped by 4 bases and J by 1 base, with 12 bases between them. This CDR3 is CSVGRTVGTDTQYF. CDR3 sequence (DNA): TGCAGCGTTGGGAGAACAGTTGGCACAGATACGCAGTATTTT.

V and J are TRBV9 and TRBJ2-7; 7 bases map to TRBD2. Germline V gene sequence: CDR1 SGDLS, CDR2 YYNGEE. J was trimmed by 6 bases and V by 0 bases; bases with no gene match: 6. CDR3 length: 14 residues. CDR3 DNA: TGTGCCAGCAGCGTAGAAGGGAGGGTCGGCGAGCAGTACTTC. Translated, it gives CASSVEGRVGEQYF.